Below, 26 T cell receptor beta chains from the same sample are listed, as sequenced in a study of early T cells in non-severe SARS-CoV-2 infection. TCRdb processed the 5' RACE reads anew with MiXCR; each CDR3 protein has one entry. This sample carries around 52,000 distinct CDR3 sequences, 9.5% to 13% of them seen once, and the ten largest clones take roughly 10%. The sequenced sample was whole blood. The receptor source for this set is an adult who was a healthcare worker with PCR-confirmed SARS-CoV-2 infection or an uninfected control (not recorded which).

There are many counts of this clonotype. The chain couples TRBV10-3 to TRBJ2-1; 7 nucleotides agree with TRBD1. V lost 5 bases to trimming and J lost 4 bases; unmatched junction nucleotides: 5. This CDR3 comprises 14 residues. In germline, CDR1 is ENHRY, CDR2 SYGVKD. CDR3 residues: CAISQGEWYNEQFF. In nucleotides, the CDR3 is TGTGCCATCAGTCAGGGGGAGTGGTACAATGAGCAGTTCTTC.

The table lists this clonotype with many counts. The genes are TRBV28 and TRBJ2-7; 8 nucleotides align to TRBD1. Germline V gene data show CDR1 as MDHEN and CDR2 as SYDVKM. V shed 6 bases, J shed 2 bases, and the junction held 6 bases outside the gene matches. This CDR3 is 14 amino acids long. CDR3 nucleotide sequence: TGTGCCAGCAGCTTGGACAGGGCAACCTACGAGCAGTACTTC. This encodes CASSLDRATYEQYF.

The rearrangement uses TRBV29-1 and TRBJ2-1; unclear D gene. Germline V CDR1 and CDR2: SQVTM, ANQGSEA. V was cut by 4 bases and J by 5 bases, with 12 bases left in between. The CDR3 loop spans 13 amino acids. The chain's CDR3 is CSVVVGYDNEQFF. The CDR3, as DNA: TGCAGCGTTGTCGTAGGGTACGACAATGAGCAGTTCTTC.

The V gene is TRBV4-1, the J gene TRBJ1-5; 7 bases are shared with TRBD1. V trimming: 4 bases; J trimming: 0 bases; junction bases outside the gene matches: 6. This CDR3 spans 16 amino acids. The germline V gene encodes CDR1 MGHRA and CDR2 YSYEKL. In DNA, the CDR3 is TGCGCCAGCAGCCCACGACAGGGCCTTAGCAATCAGCCCCAGCATTTT. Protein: CASSPRQGLSNQPQHF.

In DNA, the CDR3 is TGTGCCAGCAGGGGGAGGGGAGCGTATAATTCACCCCTCCACTTT. Translating it yields CASRGRGAYNSPLHF. The rearrangement links TRBV6-1 to TRBJ1-6, with TRBD1 as a possible D gene (5 bases). V dropped 6 bases and J dropped 4 bases, with 13 bases sitting between them. Germline CDR1 is MNHNS and CDR2 is SASEGT. The CDR3 loop spans 15 amino acids.

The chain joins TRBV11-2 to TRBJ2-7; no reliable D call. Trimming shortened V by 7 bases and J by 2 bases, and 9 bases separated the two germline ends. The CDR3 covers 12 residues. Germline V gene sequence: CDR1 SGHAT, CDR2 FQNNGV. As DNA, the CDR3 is TGTGCCAGCACACTGGTACCCTACGAGCAGTACTTC. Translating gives CASTLVPYEQYF.

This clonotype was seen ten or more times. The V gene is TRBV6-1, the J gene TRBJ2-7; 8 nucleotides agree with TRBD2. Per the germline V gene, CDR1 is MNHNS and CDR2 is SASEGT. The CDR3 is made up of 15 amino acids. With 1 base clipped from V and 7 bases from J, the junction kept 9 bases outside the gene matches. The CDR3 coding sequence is TGTGCCAGCAGTGAAGACGCTAGCGGGCCCCTGGAGCAGTACTTC. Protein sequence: CASSEDASGPLEQYF.

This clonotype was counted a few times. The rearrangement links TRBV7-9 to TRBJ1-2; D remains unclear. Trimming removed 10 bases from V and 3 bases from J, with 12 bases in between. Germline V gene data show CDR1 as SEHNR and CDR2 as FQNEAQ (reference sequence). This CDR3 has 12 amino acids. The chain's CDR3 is CATEEEDYGYTF. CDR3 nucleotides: TGTGCCACGGAGGAAGAAGACTATGGCTACACCTTC.

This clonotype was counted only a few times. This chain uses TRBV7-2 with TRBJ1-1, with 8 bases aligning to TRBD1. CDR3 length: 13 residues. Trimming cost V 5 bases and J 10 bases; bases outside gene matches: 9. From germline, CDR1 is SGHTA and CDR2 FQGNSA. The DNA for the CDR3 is TGTGCCAGCAGCCCCCCAGGGGGCAGAGGAGCTTTCTTT. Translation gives CASSPPGGRGAFF.

CDR3 sequence reads: CASSFLPEALETQYF. The CDR3 region has the DNA TGTGCCAGCAGCTTCCTTCCAGAAGCCCTAGAGACCCAGTACTTC. The chain combines TRBV7-9 with TRBJ2-5, with D unresolved. V dropped 3 bases and J dropped 4 bases, with 15 bases sitting between them. The CDR3 has 15 residues. Germline-derived CDR1 and CDR2 are SEHNR and FQNEAQ (reference sequence).

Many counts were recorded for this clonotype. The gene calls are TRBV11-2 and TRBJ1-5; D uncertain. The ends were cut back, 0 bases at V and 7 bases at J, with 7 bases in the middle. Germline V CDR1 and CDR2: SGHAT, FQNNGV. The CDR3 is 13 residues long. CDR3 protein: CASSLELQQPQHF. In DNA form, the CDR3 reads TGTGCCAGCAGCTTAGAACTTCAACAGCCCCAGCATTTT.

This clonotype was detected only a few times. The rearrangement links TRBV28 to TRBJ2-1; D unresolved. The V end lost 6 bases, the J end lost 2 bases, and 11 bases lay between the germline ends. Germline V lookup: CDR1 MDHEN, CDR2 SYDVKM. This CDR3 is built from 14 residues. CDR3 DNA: TGTGCCAGCAGGGGTAGCCTCACCTACAATGAGCAGTTCTTC. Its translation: CASRGSLTYNEQFF.

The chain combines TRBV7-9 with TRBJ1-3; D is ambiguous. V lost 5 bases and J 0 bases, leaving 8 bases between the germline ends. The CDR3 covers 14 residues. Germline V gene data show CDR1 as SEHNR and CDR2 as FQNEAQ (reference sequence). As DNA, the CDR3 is TGTGCCAGCAGCCCGAACTCCTCTGGAAACACCATATATTTT. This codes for CASSPNSSGNTIYF.

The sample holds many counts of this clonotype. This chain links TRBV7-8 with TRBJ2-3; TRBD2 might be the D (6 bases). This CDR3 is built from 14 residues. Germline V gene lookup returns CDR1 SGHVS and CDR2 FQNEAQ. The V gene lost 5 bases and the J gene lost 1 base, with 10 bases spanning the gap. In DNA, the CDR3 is TGTGCCAGCAGCCCCGCGGGGCGCACAGATACGCAGTATTTT. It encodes CASSPAGRTDTQYF.

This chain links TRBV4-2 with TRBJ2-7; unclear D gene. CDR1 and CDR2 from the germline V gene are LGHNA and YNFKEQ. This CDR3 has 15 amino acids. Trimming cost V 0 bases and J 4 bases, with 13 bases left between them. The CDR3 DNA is TGTGCCAGCAGCCAAGAATCTACCCTTCCTTACGAGCAGTACTTC. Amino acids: CASSQESTLPYEQYF.

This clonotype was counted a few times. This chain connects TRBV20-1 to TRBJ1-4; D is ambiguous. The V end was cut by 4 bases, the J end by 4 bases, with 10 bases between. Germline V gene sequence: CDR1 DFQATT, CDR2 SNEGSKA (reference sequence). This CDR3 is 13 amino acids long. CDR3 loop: CSANPNFNEKLFF. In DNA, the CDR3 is TGCAGTGCTAACCCCAACTTTAATGAAAAACTGTTTTTT.

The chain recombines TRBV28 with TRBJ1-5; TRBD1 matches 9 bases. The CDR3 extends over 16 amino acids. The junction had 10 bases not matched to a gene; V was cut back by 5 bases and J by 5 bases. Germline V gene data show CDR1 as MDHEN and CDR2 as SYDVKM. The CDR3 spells CASSPLDRGVYQPQHF. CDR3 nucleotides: TGTGCCAGCAGTCCTCTCGACAGGGGGGTTTATCAGCCCCAGCATTTT.

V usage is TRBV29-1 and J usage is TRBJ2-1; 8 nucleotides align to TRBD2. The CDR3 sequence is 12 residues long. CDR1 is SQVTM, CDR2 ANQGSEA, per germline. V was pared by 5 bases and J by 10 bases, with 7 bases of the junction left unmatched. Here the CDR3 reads CSVTGGLVEQFF. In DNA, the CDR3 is TGCAGCGTTACGGGGGGACTAGTAGAGCAGTTCTTC.

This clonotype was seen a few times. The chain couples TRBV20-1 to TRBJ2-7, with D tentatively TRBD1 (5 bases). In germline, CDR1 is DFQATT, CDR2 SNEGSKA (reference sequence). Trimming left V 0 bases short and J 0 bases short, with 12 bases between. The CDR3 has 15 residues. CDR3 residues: CSARDWKGDSYEQYF. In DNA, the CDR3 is TGCAGTGCTAGAGATTGGAAAGGGGACTCCTACGAGCAGTACTTC.

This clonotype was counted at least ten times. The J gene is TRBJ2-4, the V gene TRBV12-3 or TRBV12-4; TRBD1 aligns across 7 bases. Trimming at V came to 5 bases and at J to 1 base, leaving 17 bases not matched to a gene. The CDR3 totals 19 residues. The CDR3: CASSRTPYYDREAKNIQYF. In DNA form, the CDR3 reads TGTGCCAGCAGTCGGACCCCATACTATGACAGGGAGGCCAAAAACATTCAGTACTTC.

CDR3 sequence reads: CSVGAGQGLTYEQYF. In nucleotides, the CDR3 is TGCAGCGTTGGGGCAGGACAGGGGTTAACCTACGAGCAGTACTTC. The chain is built from TRBV29-1 and TRBJ2-7, with 9 bases identical to TRBD1. V dropped 4 bases and J dropped 2; count of bases not matched to a gene: 9. Germline V gene data show CDR1 as SQVTM and CDR2 as ANQGSEA. This CDR3 has 15 amino acids.

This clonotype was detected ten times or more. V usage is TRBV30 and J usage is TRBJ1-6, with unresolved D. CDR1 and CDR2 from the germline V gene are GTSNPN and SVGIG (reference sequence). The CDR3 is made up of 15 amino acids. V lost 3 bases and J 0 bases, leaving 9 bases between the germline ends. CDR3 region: CAWRIGSSYNSPLHF. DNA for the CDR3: TGTGCCTGGAGAATCGGCAGCTCCTATAATTCACCCCTCCACTTT.

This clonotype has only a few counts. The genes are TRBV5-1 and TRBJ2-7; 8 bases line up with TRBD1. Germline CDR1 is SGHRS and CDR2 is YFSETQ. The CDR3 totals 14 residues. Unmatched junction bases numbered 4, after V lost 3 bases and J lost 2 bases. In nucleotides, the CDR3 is TGCGCCAGCAGCTCAACGACAGGGGCCTACGAGCAGTACTTC. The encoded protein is CASSSTTGAYEQYF. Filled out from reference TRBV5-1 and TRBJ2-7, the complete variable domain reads KAGVTQTPRYLIKTRGQQVTLSCSPISGHRSVSWYQQTPGQGLQFLFEYFSETQRNKGNFPGRFSGRQFSNSRSEMNVSTLELGDSALYLCASSSTTGAYEQYFGPGTRLTVT.

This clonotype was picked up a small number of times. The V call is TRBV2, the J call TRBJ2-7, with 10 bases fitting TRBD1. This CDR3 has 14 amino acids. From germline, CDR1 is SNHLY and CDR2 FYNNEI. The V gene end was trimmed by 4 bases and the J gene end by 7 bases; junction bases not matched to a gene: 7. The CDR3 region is CASSGWDRGGEQYF. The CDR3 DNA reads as TGTGCCAGCAGTGGATGGGACAGGGGAGGGGAGCAGTACTTC.

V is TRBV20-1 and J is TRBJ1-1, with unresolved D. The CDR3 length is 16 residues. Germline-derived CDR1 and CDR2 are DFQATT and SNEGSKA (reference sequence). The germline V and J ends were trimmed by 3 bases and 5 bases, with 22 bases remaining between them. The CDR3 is CSASGRPGRFGTEAFF. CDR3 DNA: TGCAGTGCTAGCGGACGGCCGGGGAGGTTCGGGACTGAAGCTTTCTTT.

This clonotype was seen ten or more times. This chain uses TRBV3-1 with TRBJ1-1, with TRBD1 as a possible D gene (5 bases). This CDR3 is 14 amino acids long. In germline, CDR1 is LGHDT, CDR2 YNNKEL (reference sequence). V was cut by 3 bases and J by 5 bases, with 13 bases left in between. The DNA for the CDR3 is TGTGCCAGCAGCCAGATTTGGGGGGAGACTGAAGCTTTCTTT. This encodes CASSQIWGETEAFF.